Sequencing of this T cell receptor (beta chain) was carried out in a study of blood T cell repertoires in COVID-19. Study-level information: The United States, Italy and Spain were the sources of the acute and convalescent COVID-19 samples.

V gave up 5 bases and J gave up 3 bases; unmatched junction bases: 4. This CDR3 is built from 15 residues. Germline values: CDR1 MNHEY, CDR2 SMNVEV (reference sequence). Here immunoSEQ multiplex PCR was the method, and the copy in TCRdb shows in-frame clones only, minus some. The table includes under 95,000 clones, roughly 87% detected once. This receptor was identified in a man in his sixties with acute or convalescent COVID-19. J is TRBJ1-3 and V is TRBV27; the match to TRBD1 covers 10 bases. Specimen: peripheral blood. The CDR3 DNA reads TGTGCCAGCAGTCCCGGGACAGGGGTTGGAAACACCATATATTTT. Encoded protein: CASSPGTGVGNTIYF.